The sequence of this TCR beta chain was determined in a study of regulatory T cells in long-lasting Graves disease. Study-level background: Persistent Graves' disease denoted over 5 years of antithyroid drugs plus positive TSH receptor antibodies.

General observations from the study: Newly diagnosed Graves' patients had higher TCR diversity than persistent ones.

Described time point: persistent/refractory GD, antithyroid drugs over 5 years with positive TRAb. RNA isolated from PBMCs was used to make the TCR library. American Thyroid Association guidelines defined Graves' disease diagnosis. In building TCR beta libraries, iRepertoire HTBI primers were used together with Arm-PCR of CDR3 regions. In the authors' methods: The study identified under 80 TRBV and 14 to 15 TRBJ segments across samples. TCRdb reprocessed the multiplex PCR reads via MiXCR and lists one record per CDR3 protein. TCRdb's processing, not the authors', yielded these V and J calls. The sample lists 350,000 to 450,000 distinct CDR3 sequences; roughly 20% were seen once. This clonotype was observed a few times. Its target is not known. Looked up from germline, CDR1 is SGHDT and CDR2 is YYEEEE. Trimming removed 0 bases at V and 5 bases at J, with 15 bases between. The CDR3 totals 15 residues.

The TCR sequence derives from a female donor with Graves disease. The source was peripheral blood mononuclear cells (PBMCs), collected when the disease was refractory, from a patient treated with antithyroid drugs. The V and J genes are TRBV5-6 and TRBJ2-7; D might be TRBD2 (6 bases). This CDR3 is CASSLAAGKAHEQYF. The CDR3 bases are TGTGCCAGCAGCTTGGCGGCGGGGAAGGCCCACGAGCAGTACTTC.